The 27 T cell receptor beta chains below all came from one sample that was sequenced in a study of T cells in narcolepsy. Data came from immunoSEQ multiplex PCR; TCRdb stores just in-frame clones and leaves some out. The data contain more than 20,000 clones, roughly four fifths of them singletons. The specimen sequenced was memory (CD45RA-) CD4+ T cells from blood. The receptor source for this set is a human donor in good health.

With respect to this clone: The junction and the germline gene differ at one end; a read error may be behind it. CDR3 protein: CASSDSGGYGYTF. The CDR3 nucleotides read TGTGCCAGCAGTGACTCGGGGGGCTATGGCTACACCTTC. The rearrangement joins TRBV6-5 to TRBJ1-2; D is perhaps TRBD1 (5 bases). This CDR3 has 13 residues. Germline V lookup: CDR1 MNHEY, CDR2 SVGAGI.

This chain uses TRBV14 with TRBJ1-1; D uncertain. Germline V lookup: CDR1 SGHDN, CDR2 FVKESK. Trimming left V 0 bases short and J 4 bases short, with 12 bases between. The CDR3 loop spans 15 amino acids. The CDR3 here is CASSQESGWSTEAFF. The CDR3, as DNA: TGTGCCAGCAGCCAAGAATCGGGGTGGTCCACTGAAGCTTTCTTT. The variable domain in full, completed from reference TRBV14 and TRBJ1-1, reads EAGVTQFPSHSVIEKGQTVTLRCDPISGHDNLYWYRRVMGKEIKFLLHFVKESKQDESGMPNNRFLAERTGGTYSTLKVQPAELEDSGVYFCASSQESGWSTEAFFGQGTRLTVV.

The sample holds one count of this clone. Here the CDR3 DNA reads TGTGCCAGCAGTTCCGGACAGAGGTATGGCTACACCTTC. This encodes CASSSGQRYGYTF. This rearrangement joins TRBV5-4 to TRBJ1-2, with D tentatively TRBD1 (6 bases). The germline V and J ends were trimmed by 5 bases and 5 bases, with 13 bases remaining between them. The CDR3 sequence is 13 residues long. Germline CDR1 is SGHNT and CDR2 is YYREEE (reference sequence).

V usage is TRBV11-2 and J usage is TRBJ2-2, with D hard to call. Looked up from germline, CDR1 is SGHAT and CDR2 is FQNNGV. CDR3 size: 15 residues. Trimming removed 5 bases at V and 2 bases at J, with 12 bases between. The CDR3 here is CASSLGQPNTGELFF. Here the CDR3 DNA reads TGTGCCAGCAGCCTCGGGCAGCCAAACACCGGGGAGCTGTTTTTT.

The chain recombines TRBV11-2 with TRBJ1-1; D is unresolved. The ends were cut back, 4 bases at V and 1 base at J, with 10 bases in the middle. Germline assignment: CDR1 SGHAT and CDR2 FQNNGV. This CDR3 comprises 14 residues. CDR3 DNA: TGTGCCAGCAGCTCCCGGTGGGGGAACACTGAAGCTTTCTTT. As protein: CASSSRWGNTEAFF.

This clone occurred once. This chain joins TRBV6-4 and TRBJ2-1; D remains unclear. Germline V CDR1 and CDR2: MRHNA, SNTAGT. The CDR3 extends over 13 amino acids. Trimming took 3 bases from V and 8 from J, leaving 11 bases between them. This chain's CDR3 is CASSEELQDEQFF. For the CDR3, the DNA is TGTGCCAGCAGTGAGGAGCTACAAGATGAGCAGTTCTTC.

This clone turned up a few times. CDR3 sequence: CAAGLLHGYTF. CDR3 coding DNA: TGTGCCGCCGGGCTCCTTCACGGCTACACCTTC. This chain uses TRBV25-1 with TRBJ1-2; D unclear. Germline V gives CDR1 MGHDK, CDR2 SYGVNS. V was pared by 11 bases and J by 8 bases, with 15 bases between. CDR3 length: 11 residues.

In its sample, this clone was seen a few times. The chain is built from TRBV2 and TRBJ2-7; possible D gene TRBD1, 6 bases. The CDR3 runs to 15 residues. Trimming removed 6 bases from V and 6 bases from J, with 21 bases in between. Germline loops: CDR1 SNHLY, CDR2 FYNNEI. The CDR3 sequence: CASSTHAQGPLEQYF. DNA of the CDR3: TGTGCCAGCAGCACACACGCACAGGGCCCCCTCGAGCAGTACTTC.

In this sample, this clone turned up once. The chain links TRBV11-3 to TRBJ2-5, with a possible D match to TRBD1 (6 bases). Looked up from germline, CDR1 is SGHNT and CDR2 is YENEEA. Trimming stripped 5 bases from V and 4 bases from J, with 11 bases between. The CDR3 contains 13 residues. The CDR3 here is CASSRVRGETQYF. Here the CDR3 DNA reads TGTGCCAGCAGCCGCGTCAGGGGAGAGACCCAGTACTTC.

This chain joins TRBV27 and TRBJ2-5; 9 bases line up with TRBD1. The CDR3 spans 17 residues. V gave up 0 bases and J gave up 5 bases; unmatched junction bases: 10. In germline, CDR1 is MNHEY, CDR2 SMNVEV (reference sequence). CDR3 nucleotides: TGTGCCAGCAGTTTATCGGCCCGGGGACAGGGTGGGGAGACCCAGTACTTC. The encoded protein is CASSLSARGQGGETQYF.

V gene TRBV18 combines with J gene TRBJ2-3, with no clear D. CDR3 length: 12 residues. CDR1 and CDR2 (germline): KGHSH, LQKENI. The V end was cut by 5 bases, the J end by 3 bases, with 6 bases between. CDR3 residues: CASSGTTDTQYF. The CDR3 region has the DNA TGTGCCAGCTCAGGAACAACAGATACGCAGTATTTT. Variable domain in full (rest from reference TRBV18 and TRBJ2-3): NAGVMQNPRHLVRRRGQEARLRCSPMKGHSHVYWYRQLPEEGLKFMVYLQKENIIDESGMPKERFSAEFPKEGPSILRIQQVVRGDSAAYFCASSGTTDTQYFGPGTRLTVL.

The chain links TRBV9 to TRBJ2-6, with 10 bases lining up with TRBD1. The CDR3 has 18 residues. Germline CDR1 reads SGDLS; CDR2 reads YYNGEE. The J segment lost 4 bases and the V segment lost 0 bases, leaving 7 bases of the junction unmatched. CDR3: CASSVGTGGKKGANVLTF. The CDR3 region has the DNA TGTGCCAGCAGCGTAGGGACAGGGGGAAAAAAAGGGGCCAACGTCCTGACTTTC.

Of note for this clone: Other DNA sequences in the same sample also yield this CDR3. The chain carries TRBV7-2 and TRBJ2-1; 7 nucleotides match TRBD1. The CDR3 extends over 15 amino acids. The J segment lost 4 bases and the V segment lost 5 bases, leaving 8 bases of the junction unmatched. The germline CDR1 and CDR2 sequences are SGHTA and FQGNSA. The CDR3 coding sequence is TGTGCCAGCAGCCTTCGACAGGGATCGTACAATGAGCAGTTCTTC. The encoded protein is CASSLRQGSYNEQFF.

The V gene is TRBV5-1, the J gene TRBJ1-1, with D unresolved. Trimming took off 3 bases at V and 0 bases at J, with 12 bases between the two ends. Germline loops: CDR1 SGHRS, CDR2 YFSETQ. The CDR3 covers 15 residues. The CDR3 loop is CASSWAPSLNTEAFF. CDR3 DNA: TGCGCCAGCAGCTGGGCCCCGTCTCTGAACACTGAAGCTTTCTTT.

V and J are TRBV27 and TRBJ2-1, with 11 positions matching TRBD2. The CDR3 is 16 residues long. Trimming cost V 3 bases and J 8 bases; bases outside gene matches: 9. Per germline, CDR1 MNHEY and CDR2 SMNVEV (reference sequence). The CDR3 loop is CASSFFRTSGHDEQFF. The DNA of the CDR3 is TGTGCCAGCAGTTTCTTTCGGACTAGCGGGCACGATGAGCAGTTCTTC.

The chain combines TRBV15 with TRBJ1-1, with 9 bases aligning to TRBD1. This CDR3 is built from 15 residues. CDR1 LNHNV and CDR2 YYDKDF come from the germline V gene (reference sequence). V shed 5 bases and J 1 base; nucleotides not matched to a gene: 5. The CDR3 is CATSQGGQGNTEAFF. The CDR3 nucleotides are TGTGCCACCAGCCAAGGGGGACAGGGGAACACTGAAGCTTTCTTT.

This chain joins TRBV5-5 and TRBJ1-5; a possible D gene is TRBD1 (6 bases). The V and J ends lost 2 bases and 5 bases respectively, with 11 bases between them. The germline V gene has CDR1 SGHKS and CDR2 YYEKEE (reference sequence). This CDR3 region has 14 residues. The CDR3 protein is CASSLGGDYQPQHF. The CDR3 DNA sequence: TGTGCCAGCAGCTTAGGGGGAGATTATCAGCCCCAGCATTTT.

J is TRBJ2-5 and V is TRBV7-9, with 7 positions matching TRBD2. CDR3 length: 14 amino acids. The germline CDR1 and CDR2 sequences are SEHNR and FQNEAQ (reference sequence). Unmatched junction bases numbered 6, after V lost 5 bases and J lost 3 bases. The CDR3 here is CASSGGGREETQYF. The CDR3 DNA is TGTGCCAGCAGCGGCGGTGGGAGGGAAGAGACCCAGTACTTC.

This clone was seen only a few times. The chain couples TRBV5-1 to TRBJ1-1, with D unresolved. The germline V gene encodes CDR1 SGHRS and CDR2 YFSETQ. This CDR3 has 15 amino acids. V lost 0 bases and J 4 bases, leaving 13 bases between the germline ends. The CDR3 is CASSLEAGGITEAFF. CDR3 nucleotide sequence: TGCGCCAGCAGCTTGGAGGCGGGTGGGATCACTGAAGCTTTCTTT. Looking up the rest from reference TRBV5-1 and TRBJ1-1 gives the full variable domain: KAGVTQTPRYLIKTRGQQVTLSCSPISGHRSVSWYQQTPGQGLQFLFEYFSETQRNKGNFPGRFSGRQFSNSRSEMNVSTLELGDSALYLCASSLEAGGITEAFFGQGTRLTVV.

This chain connects TRBV19 to TRBJ2-3, with 9 bases aligning to TRBD2. V trimming: 3 bases; J trimming: 0 bases; junction bases outside the gene matches: 4. This CDR3 region has 16 residues. Germline CDR1 and CDR2: LNHDA and SQIVND (reference sequence). The CDR3 region has the DNA TGTGCCAGTAGTATGGCTAGCGGGGCTAGCACAGATACGCAGTATTTT. This gives the protein CASSMASGASTDTQYF.

The gene calls are TRBV11-2 and TRBJ2-7, with TRBD2 as a possible D gene (7 bases). Germline values: CDR1 SGHAT, CDR2 FQNNGV. V gave up 6 bases and J gave up 7 bases, with 19 bases separating them. The CDR3 extends over 14 amino acids. In DNA, the CDR3 is TGTGCCAGCAGGCTATCCGGGGGGCGGGGAGAGCAGTACTTC. Translation gives CASRLSGGRGEQYF.

The rearrangement joins TRBV29-1 to TRBJ2-1; 9 bases are a match to TRBD1. Germline V gene lookup returns CDR1 SQVTM and CDR2 ANQGSEA. J was trimmed by 4 bases and V by 5 bases; bases with no gene match: 15. The CDR3 totals 17 residues. DNA for the CDR3: TGCAGCGTTAAAGGGGTACCGGGACAGGGAAAGTACAATGAGCAGTTCTTC. Amino acids: CSVKGVPGQGKYNEQFF.

This sequence joins TRBV5-1 and TRBJ2-7; a possible D gene is TRBD2 (5 bases). CDR3 length equals 14 residues. In germline, CDR1 is SGHRS, CDR2 YFSETQ. V lost 7 bases to trimming and J lost 5 bases, with 19 bases between them. The CDR3 reads CASGRGSLDDEQYF. The CDR3 DNA is TGCGCCAGCGGGAGAGGTAGCTTGGACGACGAGCAGTACTTC.

This chain links TRBV7-8 with TRBJ1-2; 11 positions match TRBD1. From germline, CDR1 is SGHVS and CDR2 FQNEAQ. V lost 5 bases to trimming and J lost 7 bases; unmatched junction nucleotides: 9. The CDR3 contains 15 residues. DNA for the CDR3: TGTGCCAGCAGCCCAAGGACAGGGGGCCCGGTTGGCTACACCTTC. As protein: CASSPRTGGPVGYTF.

This clone was seen once. The chain uses TRBV7-2 and TRBJ2-7, with 12 positions matching TRBD2. This CDR3 is 15 amino acids long. Germline values: CDR1 SGHTA, CDR2 FQGNSA. V lost 4 bases and J lost 7; bases outside the gene matches: 8. The CDR3 region is CASSWSSGGAHEQYF. As DNA, the CDR3 is TGTGCCAGCAGCTGGTCTAGCGGGGGGGCGCATGAGCAGTACTTC.

V gene TRBV5-8 combines with J gene TRBJ1-2, with TRBD1 matching 8 bases. V was pared by 4 bases and J by 1 base, with 9 bases of the junction left unmatched. There are 16 residues in the CDR3. From germline, CDR1 is SGHTS and CDR2 YDEGEE. The chain's CDR3 is CASSRRDRGRNYGYTF. The DNA for the CDR3 is TGTGCCAGCAGCCGACGCGACAGGGGTCGTAACTATGGCTACACCTTC.

There are a few counts of this clone. The rearrangement joins TRBV7-3 to TRBJ2-2; D might be TRBD1 or TRBD2, each matching 5 bases. CDR3 length: 16 residues. The V and J ends lost 5 bases and 1 base respectively, with 14 bases between them. CDR1 and CDR2 from the germline V gene are SGHTA and FQGTGA. This chain's CDR3 is CASSRGDHRNTGELFF. The CDR3 DNA reads TGTGCCAGCAGCCGAGGGGACCATCGGAACACCGGGGAGCTGTTTTTT.